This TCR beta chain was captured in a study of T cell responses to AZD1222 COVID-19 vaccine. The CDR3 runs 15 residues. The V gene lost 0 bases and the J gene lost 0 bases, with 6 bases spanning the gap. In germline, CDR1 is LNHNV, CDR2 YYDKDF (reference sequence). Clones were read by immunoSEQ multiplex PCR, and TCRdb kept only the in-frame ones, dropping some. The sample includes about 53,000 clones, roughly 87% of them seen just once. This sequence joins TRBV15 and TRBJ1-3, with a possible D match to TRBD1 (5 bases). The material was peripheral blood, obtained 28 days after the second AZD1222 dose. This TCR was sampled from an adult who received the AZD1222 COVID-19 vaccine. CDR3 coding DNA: TGTGCCACCAGCAGAGATGGGGGCTCTGGAAACACCATATATTTT. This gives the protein CATSRDGGSGNTIYF. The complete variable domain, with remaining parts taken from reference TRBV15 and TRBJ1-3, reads DAMVIQNPRYQVTQFGKPVTLSCSQTLNHNVMYWYQQKSSQAPKLLFHYYDKDFNNEADTPDNFQSRRPNTSFCFLDIRSPGLGDTAMYLCATSRDGGSGNTIYFGEGSWLTVV.